These T cell receptor beta chains were read from a single sample in a study of T cell responses to AZD1222 COVID-19 vaccine. Profiled with immunoSEQ multiplex PCR; TCRdb holds only in-frame clones, not every one. The sample has over 150,000 clones, around 90% seen once. The material sequenced was peripheral blood, taken on day 0 of AZD1222 vaccination. The receptors come from an adult in good health. Both conserved end residues are part of each CDR3. Each record gives: V gene, D gene, clone size, J gene, CDR3 protein, CDR3 DNA. D genes are given only for firm matches. Size tells how often a clone was seen (once, few, many) or the class of an expanded clone, and some rows leave it out.

TRBV4-1	-	-	TRBJ1-2	CASSQDGGTAYGYTF	TGCGCCAGCAGCCAAGACGGTGGCACTGCTTATGGCTACACCTTC
TRBV5-1	-	-	TRBJ1-3	CASRKAASGNTIYF	TGCGCCAGCAGGAAGGCAGCCTCTGGAAACACCATATATTTT
TRBV27	TRBD2	-	TRBJ2-1	CASSLFYQAGDSNEQFF	TGTGCCAGCAGTTTATTCTATCAGGCGGGGGACTCCAATGAGCAGTTCTTC
TRBV7-2	-	-	TRBJ1-2	CASSPARGPNYGYTF	TGTGCCAGCAGCCCAGCCCGGGGTCCGAACTATGGCTACACCTTC
TRBV7-9	-	-	TRBJ1-2	CASRNGTANYGYTF	TGTGCCAGCAGAAACGGGACGGCCAACTATGGCTACACCTTC
TRBV30	-	-	TRBJ1-4	CAWSEGWTNEKLFF	TGTGCCTGGAGTGAGGGTTGGACTAATGAAAAACTGTTTTTT
TRBV2	-	-	TRBJ1-1	CASSPRREAFF	TGTGCCAGCAGTCCCAGACGTGAAGCTTTCTTT
TRBV5-1	TRBD1	-	TRBJ1-2	CASSLGQGDGYTF	TGCGCCAGCAGCTTAGGACAGGGTGATGGCTACACCTTC
TRBV18	-	-	TRBJ1-4	CASSPDREKLFF	TGTGCCAGCTCACCCGACCGAGAAAAACTGTTTTTT
TRBV9	-	-	TRBJ1-1	CASSPFRTGSLF	TGTGCCAGCAGCCCATTTCGAACAGGATCCCTCTTT
TRBV6-5	TRBD1	-	TRBJ1-6	CASTQRGRGGSPLHF	TGTGCCAGCACTCAGCGGGGCAGGGGGGGATCACCCCTCCACTTT
TRBV3-1/TRBV3-2	-	-	TRBJ1-5	CASSPAGGLGGQPQHF	TGTGCCAGCAGCCCGGCGGGGGGACTGGGGGGGCAGCCCCAGCATTTT
TRBV7-2	-	-	TRBJ2-1	CASSLEGLSQFF	TGTGCCAGCAGCTTAGAAGGCCTCTCGCAGTTCTTC
TRBV7-9	-	-	TRBJ1-2	CASSPPGSSPSGTYGYTF	TGTGCCAGCAGCCCCCCCGGAAGTTCCCCATCCGGAACCTATGGCTACACCTTC
TRBV6-5	-	-	TRBJ1-1	CASSYSSRGLGTEAFF	TGTGCCAGCAGTTACTCGAGTCGGGGTCTCGGCACTGAAGCTTTCTTT
TRBV6-5	TRBD1	-	TRBJ1-2	CASSYSLTGLPYGYTF	TGTGCCAGCAGTTACTCATTGACAGGGCTCCCCTATGGCTACACCTTC
TRBV3-1/TRBV3-2	-	-	TRBJ1-2	CASSQERGGGDYGYTF	TGTGCCAGCAGCCAAGAGAGAGGCGGGGGGGACTATGGCTACACCTTC
TRBV6-5	-	-	TRBJ1-1	CASSYSGPVNTEAFF	TGTGCCAGCAGTTACTCTGGCCCTGTGAACACTGAAGCTTTCTTT
TRBV27	-	-	TRBJ1-2	CASSLTAGVDYGYTF	TGTGCCAGCAGTTTAACGGCAGGGGTAGACTATGGCTACACCTTC
TRBV5-8	TRBD1	-	TRBJ2-5	CASSRGQHALQETQYF	TGTGCCAGCAGCCGGGGACAGCACGCTTTACAAGAGACCCAGTACTTC
TRBV14	-	once	TRBJ2-7	CASSQLLNPYEQYF	TGTGCCAGCAGCCAACTCCTCAACCCCTACGAGCAGTACTTC
TRBV7-9	TRBD1	-	TRBJ1-1	CASSFGQGQDTEAFF	TGTGCCAGCAGCTTCGGACAGGGCCAGGACACTGAAGCTTTCTTT
TRBV6-6	-	-	TRBJ1-5	CASSYGGEPQHF	TGTGCCAGCAGTTACGGCGGGGAGCCCCAGCATTTT
TRBV10-3	-	-	TRBJ2-3	CAISERFAGLTDTQYF	TGTGCCATCAGTGAAAGGTTTGCGGGACTCACAGATACGCAGTATTTT
TRBV2	-	-	TRBJ1-5	CASSEERVGYQPQHF	TGTGCCAGCAGTGAAGAAAGGGTCGGGTATCAGCCCCAGCATTTT
TRBV7-9	-	once	TRBJ2-1	CASSLGLVVGGEQFF	TGTGCCAGCAGCTTAGGATTAGTGGTGGGCGGTGAGCAGTTCTTC
TRBV6-1	TRBD2	-	TRBJ2-7	CASSAVDKREEDTYEQYF	TGTGCCAGCAGTGCCGTTGACAAGCGGGAGGAAGACACCTACGAGCAGTACTTC
TRBV14	-	-	TRBJ2-1	CASSGGSNYEQFF	TGTGCCAGCAGCGGAGGGAGTAACTATGAGCAGTTCTTC
TRBV18	TRBD2	-	TRBJ2-1	CASSPREGPDEQFF	TGTGCCAGCTCACCCCGGGAGGGCCCCGATGAGCAGTTCTTC
TRBV6-5	-	-	TRBJ1-2	CASREGPRYNYGYTF	TGTGCCAGCAGGGAGGGACCGAGGTACAACTATGGCTACACCTTC
TRBV6-5	TRBD2	few	TRBJ2-7	CASRLAGVYEQYF	TGTGCCAGCAGGCTAGCGGGAGTGTACGAGCAGTACTTC
TRBV9	-	-	TRBJ2-2	CASSPPSGTGELFF	TGTGCCAGCAGCCCCCCTAGTGGAACCGGGGAGCTGTTTTTT